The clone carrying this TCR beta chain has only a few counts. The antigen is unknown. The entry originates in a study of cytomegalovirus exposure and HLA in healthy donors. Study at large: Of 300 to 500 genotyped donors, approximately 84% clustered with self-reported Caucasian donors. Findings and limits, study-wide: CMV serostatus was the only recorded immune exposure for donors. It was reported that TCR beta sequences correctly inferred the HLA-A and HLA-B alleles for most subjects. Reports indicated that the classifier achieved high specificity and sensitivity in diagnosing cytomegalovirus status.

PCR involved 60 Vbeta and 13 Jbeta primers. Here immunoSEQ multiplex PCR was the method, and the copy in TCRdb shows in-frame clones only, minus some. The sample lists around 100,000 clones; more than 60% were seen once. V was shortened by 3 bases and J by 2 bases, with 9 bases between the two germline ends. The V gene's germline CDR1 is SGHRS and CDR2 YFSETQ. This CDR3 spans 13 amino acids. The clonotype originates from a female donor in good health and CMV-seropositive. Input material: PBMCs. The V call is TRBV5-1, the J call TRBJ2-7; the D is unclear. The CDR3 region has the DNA TGCGCCAGCAGCTACAACATGGCCTACGAGCAGTACTTC. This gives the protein CASSYNMAYEQYF. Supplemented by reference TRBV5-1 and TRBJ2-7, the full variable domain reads KAGVTQTPRYLIKTRGQQVTLSCSPISGHRSVSWYQQTPGQGLQFLFEYFSETQRNKGNFPGRFSGRQFSNSRSEMNVSTLELGDSALYLCASSYNMAYEQYFGPGTRLTVT.